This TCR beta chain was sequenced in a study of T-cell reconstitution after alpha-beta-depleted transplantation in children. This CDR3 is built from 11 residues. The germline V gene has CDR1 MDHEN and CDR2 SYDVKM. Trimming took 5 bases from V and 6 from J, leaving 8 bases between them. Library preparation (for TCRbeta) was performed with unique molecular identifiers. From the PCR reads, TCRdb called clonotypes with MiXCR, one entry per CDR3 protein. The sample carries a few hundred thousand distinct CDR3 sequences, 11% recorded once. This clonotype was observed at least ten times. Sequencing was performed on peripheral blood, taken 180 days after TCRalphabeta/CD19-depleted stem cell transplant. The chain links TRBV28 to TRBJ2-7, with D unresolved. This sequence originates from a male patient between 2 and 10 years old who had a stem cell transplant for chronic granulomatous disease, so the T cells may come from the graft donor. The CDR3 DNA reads TGTGCCAGCAGTCCCCGTGGCGAGCAGTACTTC. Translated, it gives CASSPRGEQYF. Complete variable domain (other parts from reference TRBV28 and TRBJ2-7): DVKVTQSSRYLVKRTGEKVFLECVQDMDHENMFWYRQDPGLGLRLIYFSYDVKMKEKGDIPEGYSVSREKKERFSLILESASTNQTSMYLCASSPRGEQYFGPGTRLTVT.